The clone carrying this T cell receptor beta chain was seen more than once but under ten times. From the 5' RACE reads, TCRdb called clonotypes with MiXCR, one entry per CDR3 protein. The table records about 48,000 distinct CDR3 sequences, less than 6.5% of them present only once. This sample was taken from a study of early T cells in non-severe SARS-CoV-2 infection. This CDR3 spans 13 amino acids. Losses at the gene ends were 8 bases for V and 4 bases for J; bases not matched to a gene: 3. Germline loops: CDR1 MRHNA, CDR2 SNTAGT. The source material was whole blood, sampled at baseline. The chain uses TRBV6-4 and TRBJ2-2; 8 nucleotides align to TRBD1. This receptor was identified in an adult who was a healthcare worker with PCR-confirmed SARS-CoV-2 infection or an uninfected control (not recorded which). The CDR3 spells CASGQGSTGELFF. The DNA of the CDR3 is TGTGCCAGCGGACAGGGAAGCACCGGGGAGCTGTTTTTT.